This paragraph reports one T cell receptor beta chain. Its antigen is still unknown. The sample belongs to a study of CXCR3-negative and CXCR3-positive naive CD8 T cells. In preparing the TRB cDNA libraries, 5' RACE with UMI labels was used. TCRdb derives one entry per CDR3 protein from the 5' RACE reads, leaving out DNA. The sample totals approximately 98,000 distinct CDR3 sequences. The length of the CDR3 is 14 residues. The germline CDR1 and CDR2 sequences are SGHKS and YYEKEE (reference sequence). Whole-study findings and limits: Relative to CXCR3-negative naive cells, CXCR3-positive naive cells had more hydrophobic TRB CDR3s.

The sequence came from a human donor in good health. Some clones in this sample may be carry-over from other donors' samples. Sequenced sample: naive CXCR3+ CD8+ T cells from blood. The subset denotes: CD45RO-CCR7+CD27+CD95- naive CD8+ T cells expressing CXCR3 (TNR3+). The chain recombines TRBV5-5 with TRBJ1-6; TCRdb reports TRBD1, a call that lacks DNA to check it against. The CDR3 here is CASSPGYNNSPLHF.